The clone carrying this T cell receptor (beta chain) occurred a few times. The sample belongs to a study of T cells in Graves' hyperthyroidism and ophthalmopathy. Amplification of TCR beta CDR3 regions used RNA as the template. In the first-round RT-PCR of the TCR CDR3, the HTBI primer set was used. TCRdb called the multiplex PCR reads again in MiXCR, with one record for every CDR3 protein. The sample carries 500,000 to 650,000 distinct CDR3 sequences, approximately 15% recorded once. The specimen sequenced was blood. This receptor was taken from a woman between 45 and 60 years old with Graves' ophthalmopathy.

For the CDR3, the DNA is TGTGCCAGCTCACGGCTAAGTTTAGCGGGAGCGAACACCGGGGAGCTGTTTTTT. Its protein is CASSRLSLAGANTGELFF. V and J are TRBV18 and TRBJ2-2; TRBD2 matches 9 bases. Germline CDR1 is KGHSH and CDR2 is LQKENI. This CDR3 is 18 amino acids long. The trim removed 4 bases at V and 0 bases at J, leaving 9 bases unmatched.